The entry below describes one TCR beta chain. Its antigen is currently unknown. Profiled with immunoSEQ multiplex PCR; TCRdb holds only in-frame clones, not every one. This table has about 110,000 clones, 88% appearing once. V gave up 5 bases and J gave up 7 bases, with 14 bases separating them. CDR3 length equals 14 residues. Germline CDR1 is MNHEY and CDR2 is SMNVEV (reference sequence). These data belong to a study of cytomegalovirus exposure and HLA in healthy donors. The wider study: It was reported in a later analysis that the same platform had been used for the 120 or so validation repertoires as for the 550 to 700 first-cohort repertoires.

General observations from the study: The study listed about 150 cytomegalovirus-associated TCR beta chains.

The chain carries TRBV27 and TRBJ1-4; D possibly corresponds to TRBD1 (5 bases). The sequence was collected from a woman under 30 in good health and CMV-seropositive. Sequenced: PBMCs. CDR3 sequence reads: CASSPQGLSEKLFF. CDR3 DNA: TGTGCCAGCAGTCCGCAGGGTTTGAGTGAAAAACTGTTTTTT.